This entry concerns a single T cell receptor beta chain. CDR3 length: 14 residues. Trimming cost V 3 bases and J 5 bases; bases outside gene matches: 7. Looked up from germline, CDR1 is SGHAT and CDR2 is FQDESV (reference sequence). The data belong to a study of shared clonotypes between healthy human individuals. Assay: immunoSEQ multiplex PCR; the TCRdb copy retains only in-frame clones and omits some. The sample lists roughly 500,000 clones, roughly 80% occurring once. Genomic DNA of unsorted samples came from roughly 90 million PBMCs. Sequenced input: PBMCs. The chain is built from TRBV11-1 and TRBJ2-7; TRBD2 matches at 7 bases. This clonotype was sampled from a woman aged 40-49 years in good health. Some clones in this sample may be carry-over from other donors' samples. As DNA, the CDR3 is TGTGCCAGCAGCTTTGAGCGGGATGTCAACGAGCAGTACTTC. Encoded protein: CASSFERDVNEQYF.